The source of this T cell receptor beta chain is a study of blood T cell repertoires in COVID-19. Under the authors' procedure: Estimation of nucleated cell counts relied on the amplification of reference gene primers. Generated by immunoSEQ multiplex PCR, the TCRdb table keeps only in-frame clones and is missing some. V and J calls and clone size are those listed in that table; D and trimming were worked out from the DNA. The top ten clones hold 2% to 2.5% of a sample with roughly 280,000 clones, around 90% of them seen once. The ends were cut back, 0 bases at V and 1 base at J, with 12 bases in the middle. Germline-derived CDR1 and CDR2 are SGHTA and FQGNSA. The CDR3 sequence is 16 residues long.

The receptor was isolated from a woman aged 50 to 65 who had recovered from COVID-19. The sample comprised peripheral blood. This chain connects TRBV7-2 to TRBJ1-1; D remains ambiguous. The CDR3 loop reads CASSLARRPKNTEAFF. CDR3 DNA sequence: TGTGCCAGCAGCTTAGCGCGGAGACCGAAGAACACTGAAGCTTTCTTT.